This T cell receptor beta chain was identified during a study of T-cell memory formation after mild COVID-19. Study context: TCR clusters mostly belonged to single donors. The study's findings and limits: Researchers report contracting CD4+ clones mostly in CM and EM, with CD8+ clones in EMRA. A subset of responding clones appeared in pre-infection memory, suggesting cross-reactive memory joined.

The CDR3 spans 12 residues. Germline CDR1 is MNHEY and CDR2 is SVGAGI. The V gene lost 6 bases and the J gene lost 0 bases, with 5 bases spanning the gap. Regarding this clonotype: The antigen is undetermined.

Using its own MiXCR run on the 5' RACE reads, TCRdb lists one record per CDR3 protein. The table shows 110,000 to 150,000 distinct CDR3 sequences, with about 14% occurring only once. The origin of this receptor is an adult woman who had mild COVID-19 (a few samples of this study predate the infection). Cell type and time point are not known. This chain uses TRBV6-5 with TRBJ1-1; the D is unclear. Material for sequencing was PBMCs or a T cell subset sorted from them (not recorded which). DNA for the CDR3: TGTGCCAGCAGACGGCTGAACACTGAAGCTTTCTTT. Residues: CASRRLNTEAFF.